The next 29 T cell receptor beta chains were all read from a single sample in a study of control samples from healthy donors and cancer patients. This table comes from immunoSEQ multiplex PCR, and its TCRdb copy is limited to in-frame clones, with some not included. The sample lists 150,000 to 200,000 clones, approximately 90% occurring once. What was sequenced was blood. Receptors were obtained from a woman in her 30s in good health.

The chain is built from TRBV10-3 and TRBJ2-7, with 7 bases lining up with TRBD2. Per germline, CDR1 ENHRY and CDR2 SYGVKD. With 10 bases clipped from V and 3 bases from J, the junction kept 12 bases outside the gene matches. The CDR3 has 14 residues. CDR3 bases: TGTGCCACACGAACGGGGCGGGAGATCTACGAGCAGTACTTC. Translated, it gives CATRTGREIYEQYF.

CDR3 bases: TGTGCCAGCAGCCCCCGAAGGGGCGACATCCAAGAGACCCAGTACTTC. Amino acids: CASSPRRGDIQETQYF. This rearrangement joins TRBV7-2 to TRBJ2-5, with a tentative D call TRBD1 (5 bases). Trimming removed 5 bases from V and 1 base from J, with 17 bases in between. The germline gives CDR1 SGHTA, CDR2 FQGNSA. The CDR3 extends over 16 amino acids.

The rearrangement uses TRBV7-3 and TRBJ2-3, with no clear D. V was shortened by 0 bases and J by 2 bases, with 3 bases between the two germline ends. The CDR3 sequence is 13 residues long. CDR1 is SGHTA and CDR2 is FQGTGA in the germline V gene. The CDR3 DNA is TGTGCCAGCAGCTTAACGAACACAGATACGCAGTATTTT. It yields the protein CASSLTNTDTQYF.

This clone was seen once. DNA for the CDR3: TGTGCCAGCAGCCAAGCGGGACAAAATCGAGCCGAGCAGTACTTC. Translation gives CASSQAGQNRAEQYF. The rearrangement uses TRBV3-1 (or the pseudogene TRBV3-2) and TRBJ2-7; tentative D call: TRBD1 (6 bases). The germline gives CDR1 LGHDT, CDR2 YNNKEL (reference sequence). The CDR3 sequence is 15 residues long. The V end was cut by 1 base, the J end by 6 bases, with 16 bases between.

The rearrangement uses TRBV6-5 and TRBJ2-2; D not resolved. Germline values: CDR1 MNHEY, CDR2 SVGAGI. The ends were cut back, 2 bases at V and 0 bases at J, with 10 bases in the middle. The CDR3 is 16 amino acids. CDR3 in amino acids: CASSYRVTANTGELFF. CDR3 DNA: TGTGCCAGCAGTTACAGGGTGACCGCGAACACCGGGGAGCTGTTTTTT.

CDR3 sequence reads: CASSLYSDNTEAFF. CDR3 coding DNA: TGCGCCAGCAGCTTGTATTCCGATAACACTGAAGCTTTCTTT. The genes are TRBV5-1 and TRBJ1-1, with D hard to call. Germline CDR1 is SGHRS and CDR2 is YFSETQ. The CDR3 extends over 14 amino acids. V was pared by 1 base and J by 2 bases, with 9 bases between.

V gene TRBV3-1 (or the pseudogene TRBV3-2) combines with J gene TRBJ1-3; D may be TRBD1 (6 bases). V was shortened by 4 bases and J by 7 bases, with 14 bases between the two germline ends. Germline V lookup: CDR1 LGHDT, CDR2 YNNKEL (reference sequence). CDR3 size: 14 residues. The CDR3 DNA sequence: TGTGCCAGCAGCCCCCGGGACAAGTGGAACACCATATATTTT. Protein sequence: CASSPRDKWNTIYF.

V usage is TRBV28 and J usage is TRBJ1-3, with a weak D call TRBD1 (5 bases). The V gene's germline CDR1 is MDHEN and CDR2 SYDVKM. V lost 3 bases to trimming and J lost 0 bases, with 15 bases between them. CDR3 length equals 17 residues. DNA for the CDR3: TGTGCCAGCAGTTTTCTGGGGGGACCCGACTCTGGAAACACCATATATTTT. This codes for CASSFLGGPDSGNTIYF.

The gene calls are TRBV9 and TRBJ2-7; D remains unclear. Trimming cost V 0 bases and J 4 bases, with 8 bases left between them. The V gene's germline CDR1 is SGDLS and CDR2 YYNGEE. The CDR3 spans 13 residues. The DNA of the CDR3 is TGTGCCAGCAGCGTAGCTTTGGGTTACGAGCAGTACTTC. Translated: CASSVALGYEQYF. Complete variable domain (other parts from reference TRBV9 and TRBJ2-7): DSGVTQTPKHLITATGQRVTLRCSPRSGDLSVYWYQQSLDQGLQFLIQYYNGEERAKGNILERFSAQQFPDLHSELNLSSLELGDSALYFCASSVALGYEQYFGPGTRLTVT.

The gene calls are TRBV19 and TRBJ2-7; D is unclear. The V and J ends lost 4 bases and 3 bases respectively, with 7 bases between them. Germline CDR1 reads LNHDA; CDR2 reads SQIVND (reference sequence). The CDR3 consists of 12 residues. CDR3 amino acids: CASSTNHYEQYF. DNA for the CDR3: TGTGCCAGTAGTACCAACCACTACGAGCAGTACTTC. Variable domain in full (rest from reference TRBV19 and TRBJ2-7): DGGITQSPKYLFRKEGQNVTLSCEQNLNHDAMYWYRQDPGQGLRLIYYSQIVNDFQKGDIAEGYSVSREKKESFPLTVTSAQKNPTAFYLCASSTNHYEQYFGPGTRLTVT.

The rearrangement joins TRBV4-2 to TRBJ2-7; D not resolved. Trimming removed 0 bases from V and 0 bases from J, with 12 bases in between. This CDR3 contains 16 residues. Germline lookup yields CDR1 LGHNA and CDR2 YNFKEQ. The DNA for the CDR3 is TGTGCCAGCAGCCAAGACCGTGGGCAGATCTCCTACGAGCAGTACTTC. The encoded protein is CASSQDRGQISYEQYF.

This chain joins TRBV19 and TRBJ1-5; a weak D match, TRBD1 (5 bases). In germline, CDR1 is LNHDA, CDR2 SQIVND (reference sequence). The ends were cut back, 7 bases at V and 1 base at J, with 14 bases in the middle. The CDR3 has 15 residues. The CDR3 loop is CASKAGEGSNQPQHF. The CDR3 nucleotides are TGTGCCAGTAAAGCGGGGGAAGGCAGCAATCAGCCCCAGCATTTT.

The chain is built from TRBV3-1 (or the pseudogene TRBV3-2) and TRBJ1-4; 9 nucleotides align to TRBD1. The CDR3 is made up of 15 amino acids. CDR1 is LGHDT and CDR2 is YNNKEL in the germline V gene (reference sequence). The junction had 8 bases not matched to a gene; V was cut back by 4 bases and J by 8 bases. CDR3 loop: CASSRRTGEGEKLFF. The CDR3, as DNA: TGTGCCAGCAGCCGCCGGACAGGGGAGGGAGAAAAACTGTTTTTT.

The CDR3: CASSPGTSWEAKNIQYF. The CDR3 nucleotides are TGTGCCAGCAGTCCCGGGACTAGCTGGGAAGCCAAAAACATTCAGTACTTC. The chain recombines TRBV5-4 with TRBJ2-4; 9 bases fit TRBD2. The CDR3 spans 17 residues. Germline trimming cut 5 bases from V and 0 bases from J; bases unmatched to any gene: 9. The germline V gene encodes CDR1 SGHNT and CDR2 YYREEE (reference sequence).

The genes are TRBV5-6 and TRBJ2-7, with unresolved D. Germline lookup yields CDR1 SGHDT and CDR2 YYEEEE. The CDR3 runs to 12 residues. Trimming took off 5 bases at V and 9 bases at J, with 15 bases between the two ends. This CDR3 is CASSMTGRGQYF. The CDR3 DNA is TGTGCCAGCAGTATGACTGGGCGCGGGCAGTACTTC.

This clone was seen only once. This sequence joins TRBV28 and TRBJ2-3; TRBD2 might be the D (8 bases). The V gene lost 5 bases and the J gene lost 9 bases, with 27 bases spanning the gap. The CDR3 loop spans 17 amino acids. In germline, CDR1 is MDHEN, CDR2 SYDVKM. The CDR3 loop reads CASSQYRGLVPPSTQYF. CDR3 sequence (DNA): TGTGCCAGCAGTCAATACAGGGGACTAGTACCCCCCTCCACGCAGTATTTT.

CDR3 DNA: TGTGCCAGCAGCTTCCGGAGGGAAGCGGCGTACAATGAGCAGTTCTTC. Its protein product is CASSFRREAAYNEQFF. The chain carries TRBV7-9 and TRBJ2-1; a possible D gene is TRBD2 (6 bases). V gave up 3 bases and J gave up 4 bases, with 16 bases separating them. The germline V gene has CDR1 SEHNR and CDR2 FQNEAQ (reference sequence). The CDR3 runs 16 residues.

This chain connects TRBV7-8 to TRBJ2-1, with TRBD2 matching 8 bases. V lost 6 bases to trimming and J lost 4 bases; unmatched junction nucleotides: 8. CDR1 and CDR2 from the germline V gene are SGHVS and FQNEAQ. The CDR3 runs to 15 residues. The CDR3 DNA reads TGTGCCAGCAGGCCCGGGACTAGGGGGTACAATGAGCAGTTCTTC. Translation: CASRPGTRGYNEQFF.

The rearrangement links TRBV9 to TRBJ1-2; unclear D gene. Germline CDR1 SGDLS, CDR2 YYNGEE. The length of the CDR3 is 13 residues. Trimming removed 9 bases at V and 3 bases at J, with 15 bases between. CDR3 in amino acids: CAITILSDYGYTF. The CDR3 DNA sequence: TGTGCCATTACGATACTTAGTGACTATGGCTACACCTTC.

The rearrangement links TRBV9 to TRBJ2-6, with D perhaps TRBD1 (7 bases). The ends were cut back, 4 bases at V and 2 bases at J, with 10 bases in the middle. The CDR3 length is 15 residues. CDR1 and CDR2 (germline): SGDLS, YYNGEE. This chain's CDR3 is CASSLRGAGANVLTF. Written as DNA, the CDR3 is TGTGCCAGCAGCCTCAGGGGGGCTGGGGCCAACGTCCTGACTTTC.

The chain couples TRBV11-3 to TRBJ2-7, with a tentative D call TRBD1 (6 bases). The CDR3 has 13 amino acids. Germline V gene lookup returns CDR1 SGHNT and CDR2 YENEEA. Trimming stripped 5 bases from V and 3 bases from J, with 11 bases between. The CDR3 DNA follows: TGTGCCAGCAGCACATCGACAGGCTACGAGCAGTACTTC. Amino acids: CASSTSTGYEQYF. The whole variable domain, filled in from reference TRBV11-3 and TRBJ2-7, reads EAGVVQSPRYKIIEKKQPVAFWCNPISGHNTLYWYLQNLGQGPELLIRYENEEAVDDSQLPKDRFSAERLKGVDSTLKIQPAELGDSAVYLCASSTSTGYEQYFGPGTRLTVT.

CDR3 nucleotides: TGTGCCAGCAGTCTAGACGAACAGGGGGCATACACCGGGGAGCTGTTTTTT. As protein: CASSLDEQGAYTGELFF. The chain uses TRBV28 and TRBJ2-2; 9 bases are shared with TRBD1. The V gene's germline CDR1 is MDHEN and CDR2 SYDVKM. Losses at the gene ends were 5 bases for V and 3 bases for J; bases not matched to a gene: 10. The CDR3 has 17 amino acids.

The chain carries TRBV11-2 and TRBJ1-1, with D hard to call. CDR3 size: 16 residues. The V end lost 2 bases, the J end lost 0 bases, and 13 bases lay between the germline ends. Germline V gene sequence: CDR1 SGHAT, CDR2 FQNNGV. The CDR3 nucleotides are TGTGCCAGCAGCTTATGGGGAGAGGGAATGAACACTGAAGCTTTCTTT. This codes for CASSLWGEGMNTEAFF.

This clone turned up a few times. The CDR3 reads CASGMAYEQYF. CDR3 nucleotides: TGTGCCAGCGGTATGGCCTACGAGCAGTACTTC. This sequence joins TRBV2 and TRBJ2-7; D gene unclear. Per germline, CDR1 SNHLY and CDR2 FYNNEI. This CDR3 contains 11 residues. V lost 8 bases, J lost 2 bases, and 7 bases lay in between. The full variable domain, with the rest looked up from reference TRBV2 and TRBJ2-7, is EPEVTQTPSHQVTQMGQEVILRCVPISNHLYFYWYRQILGQKVEFLVSFYNNEISEKSEIFDDQFSVERPDGSNFTLKIRSTKLEDSAMYFCASGMAYEQYFGPGTRLTVT.

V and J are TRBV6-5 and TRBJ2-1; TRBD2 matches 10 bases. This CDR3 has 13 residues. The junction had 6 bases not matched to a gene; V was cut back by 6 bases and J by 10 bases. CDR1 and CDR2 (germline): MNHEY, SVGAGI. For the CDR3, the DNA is TGTGCCAGCAGCTGGACTAGCGGTCGGGAGCAGTTCTTC. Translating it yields CASSWTSGREQFF.

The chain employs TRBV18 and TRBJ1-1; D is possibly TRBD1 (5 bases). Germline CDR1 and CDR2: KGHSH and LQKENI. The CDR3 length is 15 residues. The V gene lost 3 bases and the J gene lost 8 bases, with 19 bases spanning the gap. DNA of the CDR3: TGTGCCAGCTCACCGTCAGGGACCGATCGAGGGGAAGCTTTCTTT. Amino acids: CASSPSGTDRGEAFF.

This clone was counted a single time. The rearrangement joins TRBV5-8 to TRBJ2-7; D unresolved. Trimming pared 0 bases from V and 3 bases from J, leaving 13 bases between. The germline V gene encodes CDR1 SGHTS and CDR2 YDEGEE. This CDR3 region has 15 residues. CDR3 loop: CASSLAGPPFYEQYF. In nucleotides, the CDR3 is TGTGCCAGCAGCTTGGCGGGTCCCCCTTTCTACGAGCAGTACTTC.

The CDR3 DNA follows: TGTGCCAGCAGCTCTAGTGGGGGCACTGAAGCTTTCTTT. Protein: CASSSSGGTEAFF. The V call is TRBV5-4, the J call TRBJ1-1; D is perhaps TRBD1 (5 bases). The CDR3 extends over 13 amino acids. The germline gives CDR1 SGHNT, CDR2 YYREEE (reference sequence). Trimming pared 3 bases from V and 4 bases from J, leaving 10 bases between.

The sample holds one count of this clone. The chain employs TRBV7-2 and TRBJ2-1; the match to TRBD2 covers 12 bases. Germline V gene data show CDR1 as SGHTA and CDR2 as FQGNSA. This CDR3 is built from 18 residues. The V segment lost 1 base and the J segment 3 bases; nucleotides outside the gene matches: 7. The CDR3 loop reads CASSLGGLAGTGYNEQFF. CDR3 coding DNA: TGTGCCAGCAGCTTAGGAGGACTAGCGGGGACGGGCTACAATGAGCAGTTCTTC.